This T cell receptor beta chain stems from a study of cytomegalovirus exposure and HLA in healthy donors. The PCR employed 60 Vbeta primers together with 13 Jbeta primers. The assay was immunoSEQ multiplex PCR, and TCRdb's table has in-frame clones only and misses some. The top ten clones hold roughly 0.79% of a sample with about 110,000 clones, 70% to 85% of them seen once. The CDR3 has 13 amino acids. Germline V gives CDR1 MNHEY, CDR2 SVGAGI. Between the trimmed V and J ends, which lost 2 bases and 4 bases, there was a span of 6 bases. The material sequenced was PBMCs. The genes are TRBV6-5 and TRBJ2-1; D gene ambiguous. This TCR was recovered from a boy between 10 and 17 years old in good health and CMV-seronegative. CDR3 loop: CASSYDTYNEQFF. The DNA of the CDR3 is TGTGCCAGCAGTTACGACACGTACAATGAGCAGTTCTTC.